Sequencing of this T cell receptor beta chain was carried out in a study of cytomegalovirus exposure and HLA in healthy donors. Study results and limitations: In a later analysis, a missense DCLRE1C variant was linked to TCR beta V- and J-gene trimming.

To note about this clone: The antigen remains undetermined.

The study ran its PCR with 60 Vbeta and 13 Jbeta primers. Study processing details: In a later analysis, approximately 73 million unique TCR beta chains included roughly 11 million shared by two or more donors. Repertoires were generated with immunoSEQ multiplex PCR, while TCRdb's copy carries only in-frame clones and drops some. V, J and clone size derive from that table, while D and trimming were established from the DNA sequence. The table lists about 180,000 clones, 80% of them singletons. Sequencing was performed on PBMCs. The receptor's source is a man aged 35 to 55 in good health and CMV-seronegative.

This CDR3 is CASSLAGQYHEQYF. The CDR3 DNA sequence: TGTGCCAGCAGCTTAGCTGGACAGTACCACGAGCAGTACTTC. The chain joins TRBV11-2 to TRBJ2-7, with D possibly being TRBD1 (6 bases). Trimming shortened V by 1 base and J by 5 bases, and 12 bases separated the two germline ends. Germline CDR1 SGHAT, CDR2 FQNNGV. This CDR3 spans 14 amino acids.